This T cell receptor (delta chain) was sequenced during a study of delta chains in infants with herpesvirus infections. Study-wide background: Ugandan infants were followed prospectively from birth through primary CMV infection. Study conclusions and caveats: The public clonotype appeared only at the first post-infection time point and was absent in uninfected infants. The study lacked race- and environment-matched controls and was small.

As to this clone: The target antigen is unknown. With only one base between it and a far larger clone, this is likely a read error.

Gamma-chain- and delta-chain-specific primers converted PBMC RNA into TCR cDNA. TCRdb reprocessed the RT-PCR reads through CATT. The repertoire holds roughly 710 delta-chain clones, with 50% to 70% as singletons. CDR3 length equals 17 residues. Germline lookup yields CDR1 GEAIGNYY and CDR2 EKD. The sequencing used peripheral blood, collected at time point 4 of longitudinal follow-up. The chain carries TRDV2 and TRDJ1; D remains ambiguous. This TCR derives from a human donor who was a Ugandan infant, either HIV-exposed or HIV-unexposed (not recorded which). CDR3 region: CARDTVWASSPHGKLIF. The DNA of the CDR3 is TGTGCCCGTGACACCGTATGGGCCAGTAGCCCCCACGGGAAACTCATCTTT.